One sample yielded the 24 T cell receptor beta chains listed below, sequenced in a study of T-cell reconstitution after alpha-beta-depleted transplantation in children. The TCRbeta library was prepared with unique molecular identifiers. TCRdb reanalysed the PCR reads using MiXCR and keeps one entry per CDR3 protein. The profile covers approximately 170,000 distinct CDR3 sequences, with 8.5% to 14% appearing a single time and less than 15% taken by the ten largest. This sample comprised PBMCs, obtained before TCRalphabeta/CD19-depleted stem cell transplant. Source of these receptors: a boy between 2 and 15 years old with acute myeloid leukemia, due to receive a stem cell transplant.

Ten or more counts support this clonotype. Written as DNA, the CDR3 is TGCGCCAGCAGCCCTGGAAGGGGGCACGATGAAAAACTGTTTTTT. Translated: CASSPGRGHDEKLFF. V is TRBV4-1 and J is TRBJ1-4; 7 positions match TRBD1. Germline loops: CDR1 MGHRA, CDR2 YSYEKL. The J segment lost 6 bases and the V segment lost 4 bases, leaving 8 bases of the junction unmatched. The CDR3 contains 15 residues.

This clonotype has a count of ten or more. This chain links TRBV5-1 with TRBJ2-1; 13 nucleotides line up with TRBD2. V shed 4 bases and J 6 bases; nucleotides not matched to a gene: 10. The germline V gene has CDR1 SGHRS and CDR2 YFSETQ. CDR3 length: 17 residues. This chain's CDR3 is CASSRLVGTSGANEQFF. CDR3 sequence (DNA): TGCGCCAGCAGCCGCCTAGTAGGGACTAGCGGGGCCAATGAGCAGTTCTTC.

The chain employs TRBV20-1 and TRBJ2-3; 12 bases are shared with TRBD2. The V gene end was trimmed by 1 base and the J gene end by 3 bases; junction bases not matched to a gene: 8. Germline CDR1 DFQATT, CDR2 SNEGSKA (reference sequence). This CDR3 is 17 amino acids long. The CDR3 nucleotides read TGCAGTGCTAGAGTTTCCCCTAGCGGGGGGGCAACAGATACGCAGTATTTT. It is translated as CSARVSPSGGATDTQYF.

This clonotype appeared many times. The chain couples TRBV5-1 to TRBJ2-5, with 13 bases aligning to TRBD2. Per the germline V gene, CDR1 is SGHRS and CDR2 is YFSETQ. V trimming: 4 bases; J trimming: 0 bases; junction bases outside the gene matches: 9. The CDR3 has 18 amino acids. The CDR3 here is CASSKGLAGSLYQETQYF. The DNA of the CDR3 is TGCGCCAGCAGCAAGGGACTAGCGGGGAGCTTGTACCAAGAGACCCAGTACTTC.

This clonotype was counted ten times or more. V is TRBV29-1 and J is TRBJ2-1; the match to TRBD1 covers 9 bases. CDR3 length equals 15 residues. The V segment lost 5 bases and the J segment 4 bases; nucleotides outside the gene matches: 9. Looked up from germline, CDR1 is SQVTM and CDR2 is ANQGSEA. CDR3 residues: CSVPSPGQGYNEQFF. For the CDR3, the DNA is TGCAGCGTTCCCTCACCGGGACAGGGTTACAATGAGCAGTTCTTC.

At least ten counts were recorded for this clonotype. V usage is TRBV28 and J usage is TRBJ1-1; no reliable D call. The CDR3 loop spans 17 amino acids. V dropped 9 bases and J dropped 0 bases, with 23 bases sitting between them. Germline CDR1 MDHEN, CDR2 SYDVKM. In DNA, the CDR3 is TGTGCCAGTACGTCCGGTGCCTACGGCAGCTTGAACACTGAAGCTTTCTTT. Translating it yields CASTSGAYGSLNTEAFF.

The chain couples TRBV12-5 to TRBJ1-3; TRBD1 might be the D (5 bases). Trimming pared 0 bases from V and 2 bases from J, leaving 11 bases between. Germline V lookup: CDR1 LGHNT, CDR2 FRNRAP. The CDR3 contains 16 residues. In DNA form, the CDR3 reads TGTGCTAGTGGTTTGGTAGGGGCAGGACCTGGAAACACCATATATTTT. The encoded protein is CASGLVGAGPGNTIYF.

The chain joins TRBV20-1 to TRBJ2-3; D not certain. This CDR3 spans 14 amino acids. Germline CDR1 and CDR2: DFQATT and SNEGSKA (reference sequence). The CDR3 nucleotides read TGCAGCGATATAAGGACGCATAGCACAGATACGCAGTATTTT. Protein sequence: CSDIRTHSTDTQYF.

At least ten counts were recorded for this clonotype. This chain uses TRBV6-5 with TRBJ1-6, with 8 bases matching TRBD1. Germline V gives CDR1 MNHEY, CDR2 SVGAGI. The CDR3 is 17 amino acids. The trim removed 4 bases at V and 7 bases at J, leaving 12 bases unmatched. This CDR3 reads CASSSRSLGTGNSPLHF. The CDR3 nucleotides are TGTGCCAGCAGTTCCCGGTCACTAGGGACAGGAAATTCACCCCTCCACTTT.

This clonotype appeared many times. This sequence joins TRBV5-1 and TRBJ2-3, with 8 bases lining up with TRBD1. The V and J ends lost 0 bases and 0 bases, in that order; junction bases with no gene match: 3. This CDR3 has 16 amino acids. Germline CDR1 is SGHRS and CDR2 is YFSETQ. CDR3 DNA: TGCGCCAGCAGCTTGGCGGGACAGGCTAGCACAGATACGCAGTATTTT. This encodes CASSLAGQASTDTQYF.

The gene calls are TRBV20-1 and TRBJ2-1; 7 bases map to TRBD1. This CDR3 has 14 residues. Germline values: CDR1 DFQATT, CDR2 SNEGSKA (reference sequence). Unmatched junction bases numbered 7, after V lost 4 bases and J lost 4 bases. CDR3 coding DNA: TGCAGTGCTACACAGACAGGGTATTACAATGAGCAGTTCTTC. Its translation: CSATQTGYYNEQFF.

The chain links TRBV14 to TRBJ1-1; 7 bases map to TRBD1. The V gene's germline CDR1 is SGHDN and CDR2 FVKESK. Germline trimming cut 0 bases from V and 4 bases from J; bases unmatched to any gene: 5. The CDR3 has 15 residues. CDR3: CASSQEGGRGTEAFF. Here the CDR3 DNA reads TGTGCCAGCAGCCAAGAAGGGGGCAGGGGCACTGAAGCTTTCTTT.

This clonotype was observed many times. CDR3 loop: CASSRLAELSYNEQFF. CDR3 coding DNA: TGTGCCAGCAGCAGACTAGCGGAACTCTCCTACAATGAGCAGTTCTTC. The rearrangement links TRBV28 to TRBJ2-1; 9 positions match TRBD2. CDR1 is MDHEN, CDR2 SYDVKM, per germline. Trimming at V came to 6 bases and at J to 0 bases, leaving 6 bases not matched to a gene. This CDR3 spans 16 amino acids.

This clonotype was observed many times. The chain carries TRBV20-1 and TRBJ2-6; D ambiguous. V shed 6 bases and J shed 4 bases, with 13 bases lying between them. CDR1 and CDR2 (germline): DFQATT, SNEGSKA (reference sequence). CDR3 size: 14 residues. In nucleotides, the CDR3 is TGCAGTGCCACAGACCGAGCCGGGGCCAACGTCCTGACTTTC. Protein product: CSATDRAGANVLTF.

This clonotype has a count of ten or more. The chain uses TRBV5-8 and TRBJ2-2; weak D call: TRBD1 (6 bases). Looked up from germline, CDR1 is SGHTS and CDR2 is YDEGEE. Deletions cut 8 bases from V and 3 bases from J, with 14 bases between. CDR3 length: 14 amino acids. CDR3 amino acids: CARTTGSYTGELFF. The DNA of the CDR3 is TGTGCCAGAACGACAGGATCCTACACCGGGGAGCTGTTTTTT.

There are many counts of this clonotype. The V call is TRBV5-1, the J call TRBJ2-1; no reliable D call. CDR1 is SGHRS, CDR2 YFSETQ, per germline. V dropped 0 bases and J dropped 5 bases, with 15 bases sitting between them. The CDR3 spans 16 residues. The CDR3 here is CASSLVFQEPNNEQFF. For the CDR3, the DNA is TGCGCCAGCAGCTTGGTGTTCCAAGAACCGAACAATGAGCAGTTCTTC.

This clonotype was detected ten times or more. This CDR3 is CASRPTWGQTNTEAFF. CDR3 in DNA: TGTGCCAGCAGACCAACGTGGGGGCAGACGAACACTGAAGCTTTCTTT. This chain joins TRBV7-8 and TRBJ1-1; D is perhaps TRBD1 (6 bases). Trimming pared 6 bases from V and 1 base from J, leaving 18 bases between. There are 16 residues in the CDR3. Germline V gives CDR1 SGHVS, CDR2 FQNEAQ.

This clonotype appeared many times. The gene calls are TRBV12-3 or TRBV12-4 and TRBJ2-5; D gene ambiguous. V lost 3 bases to trimming and J lost 0 bases, with 5 bases between them. This CDR3 has 13 amino acids. CDR3 sequence: CASSFRNQETQYF. CDR3 bases: TGTGCCAGCAGTTTTCGGAACCAAGAGACCCAGTACTTC.

This clonotype was detected ten times or more. The V and J genes are TRBV7-8 and TRBJ2-3; 13 bases match TRBD2. The J segment lost 5 bases and the V segment lost 5 bases, leaving 10 bases of the junction unmatched. This CDR3 contains 17 residues. The V gene's germline CDR1 is SGHVS and CDR2 FQNEAQ. As DNA, the CDR3 is TGTGCCAGCAGCCTAATCGGACTAGCGGGAGCGGGAGATACGCAGTATTTT. Its translation is CASSLIGLAGAGDTQYF.

The chain joins TRBV29-1 to TRBJ2-5, with 8 bases fitting TRBD1. The length of the CDR3 is 11 residues. Trimming took 6 bases from V and 7 from J; bases not matched to a gene: 4. Germline V lookup: CDR1 SQVTM, CDR2 ANQGSEA. The CDR3 DNA is TGCAGCGTGGGACAGGATCGGACCCAGTACTTC. Protein: CSVGQDRTQYF. Complete variable domain (other parts from reference TRBV29-1 and TRBJ2-5): SAVISQKPSRDICQRGTSLTIQCQVDSQVTMMFWYRQQPGQSLTLIATANQGSEATYESGFVIDKFPISRPNLTFSTLTVSNMSPEDSSIYLCSVGQDRTQYFGPGTRLLVL.

This clonotype was seen at least ten times. The chain recombines TRBV7-9 with TRBJ2-5; D gene uncertain. This CDR3 is built from 13 residues. Trimming left V 1 base short and J 8 bases short, with 11 bases between. Germline V gives CDR1 SEHNR, CDR2 FQNEAQ (reference sequence). DNA of the CDR3: TGTGCCAGCAGCTTAGTACTTGGTGGAACCCAGTACTTC. It specifies CASSLVLGGTQYF.

This clonotype has at least ten counts. V usage is TRBV20-1 and J usage is TRBJ1-6; D possibly corresponds to TRBD1 (6 bases). CDR1 and CDR2 (germline): DFQATT, SNEGSKA (reference sequence). V was clipped by 6 bases and J by 2 bases, with 17 bases between them. There are 16 residues in the CDR3. The DNA for the CDR3 is TGCAGTGCATTACCAAGGACAGCCGCCTATAATTCACCCCTCCACTTT. The encoded protein is CSALPRTAAYNSPLHF.

This clonotype was observed once. Given a much more abundant clone one base away, this may be a read error. The gene calls are TRBV7-9 and TRBJ1-2, with a possible D match to TRBD1 (6 bases). The CDR3 runs 14 residues. CDR1 is SEHNR, CDR2 FQNEAQ, per germline (reference sequence). CDR3 DNA sequence: TGTGCCAGCAGCCTCAACAGGGACAACTATGGCCACACCTTC. Its protein product is CASSLNRDNYGHTF.

This clonotype appeared many times. V gene TRBV7-9 combines with J gene TRBJ1-4; TRBD1 matches 12 bases. V gave up 4 bases and J gave up 12 bases; unmatched junction bases: 6. CDR3 length: 14 amino acids. The germline V gene has CDR1 SEHNR and CDR2 FQNEAQ (reference sequence). CDR3 coding DNA: TGTGCCAGCAGCTCCTCCGGGACAGGGGGCGAACTGTTTTTT. This encodes CASSSSGTGGELFF.